The rows below give T cell receptor beta chains drawn from one sample of a study of T-cell memory formation after mild COVID-19. Via MiXCR, TCRdb re-called the 5' RACE reads, giving one row per CDR3 protein. The sample shows hundreds of thousands of distinct CDR3 sequences, around 30% of them seen only once. The sample consisted of PBMCs or a T cell subset sorted from them (not recorded which). The source is an adult woman who had mild COVID-19 (a few samples of this study predate the infection). Cell type and time point are not known. CDR3s include the opening cysteine and the closing phenylalanine or tryptophan. A D gene is named only where the DNA matches it firmly. Clone size is stated in some rows and not others, as once, few, many or a class when expanded.

v_call,d_call,j_call,clone_size,cdr3_nt,cdr3_aa
TRBV7-9,NA,TRBJ2-2,NA,TGTGCCAGCAGCGACCTCGTAACTAGCCCTCTCCCCGGGGAGCTGTTTTTT,CASSDLVTSPLPGELFF
TRBV5-6,TRBD1,TRBJ2-7,NA,TGTGCCAGCAGCTCGACCGGGACAGCCTACGAGCAGTACTTC,CASSSTGTAYEQYF
TRBV15,NA,TRBJ1-5,NA,TGTGCCACCAGCAGAGGGATGTATAGCAATCAGCCCCAGCATTTT,CATSRGMYSNQPQHF
TRBV7-3,TRBD1,TRBJ2-2,NA,TGTGCCAGCAGCCCGGACAGGGGTTCCGGGGAGCTGTTTTTT,CASSPDRGSGELFF
TRBV18,NA,TRBJ2-7,NA,TGTGCCAGCTCACCAGGGGGCGGACGGCTAACCTACGAGCAGTACTTC,CASSPGGGRLTYEQYF
TRBV29-1,NA,TRBJ2-7,NA,TGCAGCGTTGAACTGGGAAACAGAGACTACGAGCAGTACTTC,CSVELGNRDYEQYF
TRBV7-2,TRBD2,TRBJ2-3,few,TGTGCCAGCAGCTTGAGCGGGAGATCAGATACGCAGTATTTT,CASSLSGRSDTQYF
TRBV7-3,NA,TRBJ1-1,NA,TGTGCCAGCAGCTTATCAGGGCAGACTGAAGCTTTCTTT,CASSLSGQTEAFF
TRBV29-1,NA,TRBJ2-7,many,TGCAGCGTCACTCTTAGCTCCTACGAGCAGTACTTC,CSVTLSSYEQYF
TRBV6-5,NA,TRBJ2-7,few,TGTGCCAGCAGGCCTTCTTGGATAGGGCCGGGGGAGCAGTACTTC,CASRPSWIGPGEQYF
TRBV11-3,TRBD2,TRBJ2-1,NA,TGTGCCAGCAGCCTAGAGCGGGAGGGCCAGGATGAGCAGTTCTTC,CASSLEREGQDEQFF
TRBV7-8,TRBD2,TRBJ2-7,NA,TGTGCCAGCAGCTTAGGGACTAGCGGGGGGGCCTACGAGCAGTACTTC,CASSLGTSGGAYEQYF
TRBV4-1,NA,TRBJ2-7,once,TGCGCCAGCAGCCATTCCCCCACCTACGAGCAGTACTTC,CASSHSPTYEQYF
TRBV9,NA,TRBJ2-7,NA,TGTGCCAGCAGCGTAGATCGGACAGCCGCGCAGTACTTC,CASSVDRTAAQYF
TRBV5-5,NA,TRBJ1-4,few,TGTGCCAGCAGCTGGGCCACTAATGAAAAACTGTTTTTT,CASSWATNEKLFF
TRBV27,TRBD2,TRBJ2-3,NA,TGTGCCAGCAGTCCAAACCTCGTTAGCGGGACGCAGTATTTT,CASSPNLVSGTQYF
TRBV4-1,TRBD1,TRBJ1-1,NA,TGCGCCAGCAGCCAGATCTACAGGGGCGGAGGCACTGAAGCTTTCTTT,CASSQIYRGGGTEAFF
TRBV12-3/TRBV12-4,TRBD1,TRBJ1-2,few,TGTGCCAGCAGTTTCGGACAGGGGGAATATGGCTACACCTTC,CASSFGQGEYGYTF
TRBV15,NA,TRBJ2-1,NA,TGTGCCACCAGCGGCCGCCCCCTCTTATACAATGAGCAGTTCTTC,CATSGRPLLYNEQFF
TRBV5-1,NA,TRBJ2-1,NA,TGCGCCAGCAGCTTGCCGATCGGACTTGCGGGTGAGCAGTTCTTC,CASSLPIGLAGEQFF
TRBV2,NA,TRBJ2-7,once,TGTGCCAGCAGTGAATCCACATTCGGCACGCAGTACTTC,CASSESTFGTQYF
TRBV12-3/TRBV12-4,TRBD2,TRBJ2-1,NA,TGTGCCAGCAGTTTATTAGCGGGGGCGCTAGGGTTCTTC,CASSLLAGALGFF
TRBV29-1,NA,TRBJ2-2,few,TGCAGCGTTGGCGCGTCTTACACCGGGGAGCTGTTTTTT,CSVGASYTGELFF
TRBV29-1,TRBD1,TRBJ2-3,NA,TGCAGCGTTGAGGACAGGGGAACAGATACGCAGTATTTT,CSVEDRGTDTQYF
TRBV9,NA,TRBJ2-5,many,TGTGCCAGCAGCCACTCCGCGGAGAACGGAGAGACCCAGTACTTC,CASSHSAENGETQYF
TRBV6-2/TRBV6-3,TRBD1,TRBJ1-5,NA,TGTGCCAGCAGCGACAGCACAGGGGGAGGATATCAGCCCCAGCATTTT,CASSDSTGGGYQPQHF
TRBV12-3/TRBV12-4,TRBD1,TRBJ2-3,NA,TGTGCCAGCAGTTTAGGGGACAGGGGATACACAGATACGCAGTATTTT,CASSLGDRGYTDTQYF
TRBV5-6,TRBD2,TRBJ2-2,NA,TGTGCCAGCAGCATGCACGGACTAGCGGGAGTCAACGGGGAGCTGTTTTTT,CASSMHGLAGVNGELFF
TRBV7-6,TRBD1,TRBJ1-4,few,TGTGCCAGCAGCTCGGGACAGGGCTGGGAACTGTTTTTT,CASSSGQGWELFF
TRBV20-1,TRBD2,TRBJ2-3,NA,TGCAGTGCTTATGGACCGGGACTAGCGGGGTATTTT,CSAYGPGLAGYF
TRBV5-1,TRBD1,TRBJ2-7,few,TGCGCCAGCAGCACAGAGCTCGGGACAGGTGGCTACGAGCAGTACTTC,CASSTELGTGGYEQYF
TRBV30,NA,TRBJ1-5,NA,TGTGCCTGGAGTGTAAGCGGCTCCAATCAGCCCCAGCATTTT,CAWSVSGSNQPQHF
TRBV7-9,TRBD2,TRBJ2-5,few,TGTGCCAGCAGTCGATGGACTAGCGGACAAGAGACCCAGTACTTC,CASSRWTSGQETQYF
TRBV6-2/TRBV6-3,NA,TRBJ2-7,few,TGTGCCAGCAGTTACGCTGACGGTGGGCCAGGCGAGCAGTACTTC,CASSYADGGPGEQYF
TRBV6-2/TRBV6-3,NA,TRBJ2-7,few,TGTGCCAGCGCCTCTTCCATTTACGAGCAGTACTTC,CASASSIYEQYF
TRBV12-3/TRBV12-4,NA,TRBJ2-7,NA,TGTGCCAGCAGTTTTACGAACGCCCTTAGCTCCTACGAGCAGTACTTC,CASSFTNALSSYEQYF
TRBV9,TRBD1,TRBJ2-1,NA,TGTGCCAGCAGCCCCGTACAGGGGACATACAATGAGCAGTTCTTC,CASSPVQGTYNEQFF
TRBV24-1,NA,TRBJ1-1,NA,TGTGCCACCAGTACCAGGGCGAACACTGAAGCTTTCTTT,CATSTRANTEAFF
TRBV7-9,TRBD1,TRBJ1-1,few,TGTGCCAGCAGCCCACAGGGGGACACTGAAGCTTTCTTT,CASSPQGDTEAFF
TRBV9,NA,TRBJ2-4,few,TGTGCCAGTTCGTCGACTACGACTCCAGGTGACATTCAGTACTTC,CASSSTTTPGDIQYF
TRBV5-6,NA,TRBJ2-3,few,TGTGCCAGCAGCTTGGCAGGGTTCGGGTCAGATACGCAGTATTTT,CASSLAGFGSDTQYF
TRBV7-2,NA,TRBJ2-1,NA,TGTGCCAGCAGCCCCCTTTTAGGTCAATGGGGGGTTTACAATGAGCAGTTCTTC,CASSPLLGQWGVYNEQFF
TRBV12-3/TRBV12-4,NA,TRBJ2-7,many,TGTGCCAGCAGTTTAGAGGGAGGCTACGAGCAGTACTTC,CASSLEGGYEQYF
TRBV7-2,TRBD2,TRBJ2-1,NA,TGTGCCAGCAGCCGCACTAGCGGAGCCCACAATGAGCAGTTCTTC,CASSRTSGAHNEQFF
TRBV6-5,NA,TRBJ2-7,NA,TGTGCCAGCACCAAACCGGGAGCTTTATACGAGCAGTACTTC,CASTKPGALYEQYF
TRBV30,NA,TRBJ1-6,NA,TGTGCCTGGAGTAACGTAGCGGTCACCTATAATTCACCCCTCCACTTT,CAWSNVAVTYNSPLHF
TRBV4-3,NA,TRBJ1-1,few,TGCGCCAGCAGCCAAGATTCGTTCAGGAACACTGAAGCTTTCTTT,CASSQDSFRNTEAFF
TRBV24-1,NA,TRBJ1-2,NA,TGTGCCACCAGTGATTTATCAGGCGATGGCTACACCTTC,CATSDLSGDGYTF
TRBV7-9,NA,TRBJ2-7,NA,TGTGCCAGCAGCGAAAGGGCGTACGAGCAGTACTTC,CASSERAYEQYF
TRBV20-1,NA,TRBJ2-1,NA,TGCAGTGCTAGGGGTCTCGATGAGCAGTTCTTC,CSARGLDEQFF
TRBV15,TRBD1,TRBJ1-4,few,TGTGCCACCAGCAGCGGGACAGGGGGTGAAAAACTGTTTTTT,CATSSGTGGEKLFF